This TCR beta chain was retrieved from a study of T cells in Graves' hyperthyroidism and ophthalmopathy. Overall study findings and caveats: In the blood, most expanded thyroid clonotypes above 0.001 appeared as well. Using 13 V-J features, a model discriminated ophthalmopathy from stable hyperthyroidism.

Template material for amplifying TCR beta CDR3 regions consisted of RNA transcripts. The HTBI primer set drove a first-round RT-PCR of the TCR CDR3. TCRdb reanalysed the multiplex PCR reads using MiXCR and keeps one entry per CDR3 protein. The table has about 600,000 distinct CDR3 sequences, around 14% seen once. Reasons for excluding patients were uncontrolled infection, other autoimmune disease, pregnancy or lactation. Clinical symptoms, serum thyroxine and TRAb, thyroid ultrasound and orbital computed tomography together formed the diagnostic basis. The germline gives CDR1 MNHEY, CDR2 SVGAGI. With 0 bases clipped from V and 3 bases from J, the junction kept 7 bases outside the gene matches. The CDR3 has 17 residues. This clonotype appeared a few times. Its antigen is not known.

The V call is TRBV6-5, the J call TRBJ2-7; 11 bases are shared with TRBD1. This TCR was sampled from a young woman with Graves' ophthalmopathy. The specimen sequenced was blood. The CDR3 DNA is TGTGCCAGCAGTTACTCCGGACAGGGGGCCCTCGGCTACGAGCAGTACTTC. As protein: CASSYSGQGALGYEQYF.